This TCR beta chain was sequenced during a study of T cell responses to AZD1222 COVID-19 vaccine. This clone has a single count. Its matching antigen is unknown. Here immunoSEQ multiplex PCR was the method, and the copy in TCRdb shows in-frame clones only, minus some. The sample contains around 140,000 clones, roughly nine tenths of which appear only once. Overall study findings and caveats: The donor cohort was predominantly white British with a female majority, and clonal diversity may have been underestimated. Spike was spanned by vaccine-associated CD4 TCRs, which were dominant at 160-218 and 743-854. Only a handful of individuals given AZD1222 were seropositive at baseline.

This CDR3 spans 12 amino acids. The germline V and J ends were trimmed by 6 bases and 7 bases, with 12 bases remaining between them. The source material was peripheral blood, sampled on day 0 of AZD1222 vaccination. This chain uses TRBV12-3 or TRBV12-4 with TRBJ1-1; D remains ambiguous. The receptor's source is an adult in good health. CDR3 loop: CASSSSPGEAFF. CDR3 nucleotides: TGTGCCAGCAGCTCCAGCCCCGGTGAAGCTTTCTTT.